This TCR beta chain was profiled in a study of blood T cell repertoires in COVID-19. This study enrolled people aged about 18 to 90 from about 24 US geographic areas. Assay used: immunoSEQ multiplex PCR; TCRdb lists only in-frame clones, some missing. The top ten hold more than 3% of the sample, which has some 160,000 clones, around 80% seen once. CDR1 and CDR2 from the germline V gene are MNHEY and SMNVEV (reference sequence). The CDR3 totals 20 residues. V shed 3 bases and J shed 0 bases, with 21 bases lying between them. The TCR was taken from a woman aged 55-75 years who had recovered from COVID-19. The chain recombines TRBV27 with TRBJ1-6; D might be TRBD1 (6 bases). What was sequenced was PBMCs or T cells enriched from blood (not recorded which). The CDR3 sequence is CASSLRYARTASSYNSPLHF. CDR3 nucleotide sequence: TGTGCCAGCAGTTTGAGGTACGCTAGGACAGCTAGCTCCTATAATTCACCCCTCCACTTT.